These 18 T cell receptor beta chains were all obtained from the same sample, sequenced in a study of shared clonotypes between healthy human individuals. Using immunoSEQ multiplex PCR, the repertoire was profiled, and TCRdb retains in-frame clones only, with some absent. This sample has around 750,000 clones, with 74% found just once. Sequencing was carried out using memory CD4+ T cells sorted from blood. Subset described: CD45RA-negative fraction. Source of these receptors: a woman aged 30 to 39 in good health.

The chain has TRBV9 and TRBJ1-3; weak D call: TRBD1 (5 bases). Trimming removed 2 bases at V and 1 base at J, with 16 bases between. The CDR3 has 17 amino acids. CDR1 is SGDLS, CDR2 YYNGEE, per germline. In DNA, the CDR3 is TGTGCCAGCAGCGTGCGGGACGGACGATTTTCTGGAAACACCATATATTTT. Its translation is CASSVRDGRFSGNTIYF.

The J gene is TRBJ2-7, the V gene TRBV5-1; 8 bases fit TRBD1. The CDR3 length is 15 residues. The V segment lost 1 base and the J segment 0 bases; nucleotides outside the gene matches: 3. The germline CDR1 and CDR2 sequences are SGHRS and YFSETQ. The CDR3 loop reads CASSLSGGASYEQYF. DNA of the CDR3: TGCGCCAGCAGCTTGTCAGGGGGCGCCTCCTACGAGCAGTACTTC. The full variable domain, its missing parts supplied by reference TRBV5-1 and TRBJ2-7, is KAGVTQTPRYLIKTRGQQVTLSCSPISGHRSVSWYQQTPGQGLQFLFEYFSETQRNKGNFPGRFSGRQFSNSRSEMNVSTLELGDSALYLCASSLSGGASYEQYFGPGTRLTVT.

As for this clone: This sample includes further DNA sequences coding for the same CDR3. CDR3 protein: CASSYSGSSYNEQFF. As DNA, the CDR3 is TGTGCCAGCAGTTACTCGGGAAGCTCCTACAATGAGCAGTTCTTC. The chain employs TRBV6-5 and TRBJ2-1; no firm D call. There are 15 residues in the CDR3. V gave up 0 bases and J gave up 0 bases, with 6 bases separating them. The germline V gene has CDR1 MNHEY and CDR2 SVGAGI.

The chain is built from TRBV11-2 and TRBJ2-3; D gene uncertain. With 0 bases removed from V and 6 bases from J, the gap between germline ends came to 7 bases. Germline-derived CDR1 and CDR2 are SGHAT and FQNNGV. The CDR3 totals 13 residues. CDR3 residues: CASSLDRKDTQYF. CDR3 bases: TGTGCCAGCAGCTTAGATCGGAAGGATACGCAGTATTTT.

The chain links TRBV15 to TRBJ2-7; D remains unclear. This CDR3 contains 13 residues. Germline V gene sequence: CDR1 LNHNV, CDR2 YYDKDF (reference sequence). Between the trimmed V and J ends, which lost 1 base and 5 bases, there was a span of 9 bases. CDR3 bases: TGTGCCACCAGCAGAGCGGCCAGGAACGAGCAGTACTTC. As protein: CATSRAARNEQYF. Drawing the rest from reference TRBV15 and TRBJ2-7, the complete variable domain is DAMVIQNPRYQVTQFGKPVTLSCSQTLNHNVMYWYQQKSSQAPKLLFHYYDKDFNNEADTPDNFQSRRPNTSFCFLDIRSPGLGDTAMYLCATSRAARNEQYFGPGTRLTVT.

This chain uses TRBV11-2 with TRBJ2-5; a weak D match, TRBD2 (7 bases). This CDR3 comprises 15 residues. The V gene lost 5 bases and the J gene lost 5 bases, with 18 bases spanning the gap. From germline, CDR1 is SGHAT and CDR2 FQNNGV. In DNA, the CDR3 is TGTGCCAGCAGCCCCTCCCCTTCGGGGGGCGAGACCCAGTACTTC. Amino acid sequence: CASSPSPSGGETQYF.

This clone was seen a handful of times. The gene calls are TRBV28 and TRBJ1-5; D ambiguous. Per germline, CDR1 MDHEN and CDR2 SYDVKM. This CDR3 has 11 amino acids. V lost 4 bases and J 12 bases, leaving 10 bases between the germline ends. CDR3 in amino acids: CASSSEYLQHF. CDR3 DNA: TGTGCCAGCAGTTCGGAATACCTCCAGCATTTT.

There are a few counts of this clone. The chain uses TRBV7-9 and TRBJ2-7; D call uncertain. The germline V gene has CDR1 SEHNR and CDR2 FQNEAQ (reference sequence). The CDR3 is 15 residues long. Trimming removed 5 bases from V and 5 bases from J, with 19 bases in between. The CDR3, as DNA: TGTGCCAGCAGCCTGACCTCTTCGGCCTGGCACGAGCAGTACTTC. This codes for CASSLTSSAWHEQYF.

Comment on this clone: The same CDR3 also results from other DNA sequences found in this sample. The V and J genes are TRBV6-4 and TRBJ2-3; TRBD2 aligns across 9 bases. V lost 4 bases and J lost 0; bases outside the gene matches: 2. The germline V gene encodes CDR1 MRHNA and CDR2 SNTAGT. This CDR3 has 15 amino acids. The CDR3 sequence: CASSATSGSTDTQYF. CDR3 coding DNA: TGTGCCAGCAGTGCCACTAGCGGGAGCACAGATACGCAGTATTTT.

The rearrangement links TRBV7-2 to TRBJ1-5, with a tentative D call TRBD1 (5 bases). Germline V gene lookup returns CDR1 SGHTA and CDR2 FQGNSA. V shed 2 bases and J shed 1 base, with 9 bases lying between them. The CDR3 sequence is 15 residues long. The CDR3 region has the DNA TGTGCCAGCAGCTTATTCTCAGGGAGCAATCAGCCCCAGCATTTT. Translating it yields CASSLFSGSNQPQHF.

This clone was seen only a few times. This chain uses TRBV14 with TRBJ2-2; D unclear. Germline-derived CDR1 and CDR2 are SGHDN and FVKESK. The CDR3 length is 14 residues. The V gene lost 6 bases and the J gene lost 5 bases, with 13 bases spanning the gap. CDR3 nucleotides: TGTGCCAGCAGGAGATACAGAGAAACCGGGGAGCTGTTTTTT. It specifies CASRRYRETGELFF.

Here the CDR3 reads CASRPQGSGANVLTF. CDR3 bases: TGTGCCAGTAGGCCACAGGGTTCTGGGGCCAACGTCCTGACTTTC. This chain connects TRBV19 to TRBJ2-6, with D possibly being TRBD1 (6 bases). Per germline, CDR1 LNHDA and CDR2 SQIVND (reference sequence). This CDR3 is built from 15 residues. The ends were cut back, 6 bases at V and 1 base at J, with 10 bases in the middle.

The V and J genes are TRBV2 and TRBJ2-2; 10 nucleotides line up with TRBD1. The length of the CDR3 is 16 residues. The germline gives CDR1 SNHLY, CDR2 FYNNEI. V shed 3 bases, J shed 1 base, and the junction held 2 bases outside the gene matches. The CDR3 DNA reads as TGTGCCAGCAGTGATGACAGGGGGCGGAACACCGGGGAGCTGTTTTTT. Translating gives CASSDDRGRNTGELFF.

In regard to this clone: A read error may be the cause here, since a much bigger clone is one base away. Additional DNA sequences in this sample encode the identical CDR3. The chain employs TRBV7-9 and TRBJ2-2; D is ambiguous. The CDR3 length is 12 residues. The V gene's germline CDR1 is SEHNR and CDR2 FQNEAQ (reference sequence). V lost 1 base to trimming and J lost 5 bases, with 2 bases between them. The CDR3 DNA reads TGTGCCAGCAGCTTAGTGACCGGGGAGCTGTTTTTT. Residues: CASSLVTGELFF.

V gene TRBV28 combines with J gene TRBJ1-2; D is perhaps TRBD1 (6 bases). Deletions cut 6 bases from V and 7 bases from J, with 33 bases between. CDR3 length: 19 residues. Germline V CDR1 and CDR2: MDHEN, SYDVKM. The CDR3 is CASSPRNLRGPRRGGGYTF. The CDR3 DNA reads TGTGCCAGCAGCCCCCGAAATCTGCGGGGGCCGCGGCGAGGGGGTGGCTACACCTTC.

This clone was detected ten times or more. The chain recombines TRBV6-5 with TRBJ2-6, with no clear D. The germline V gene encodes CDR1 MNHEY and CDR2 SVGAGI. The ends were cut back, 6 bases at V and 4 bases at J, with 13 bases in the middle. The CDR3 contains 15 residues. The CDR3 nucleotides are TGTGCCAGCAGCCCTCCAAATAGGGGGGCCAACGTCCTGACTTTC. This gives the protein CASSPPNRGANVLTF.

Comments on this clone: In the same sample, other DNA sequences code for this CDR3. This sequence joins TRBV20-1 and TRBJ2-3; D remains ambiguous. Trimming removed 0 bases from V and 3 bases from J, with 1 base in between. Germline V gene sequence: CDR1 DFQATT, CDR2 SNEGSKA (reference sequence). CDR3 length equals 11 residues. The CDR3 coding sequence is TGCAGTGCTAGAGATACAGATACGCAGTATTTT. Translated, it gives CSARDTDTQYF.

The chain joins TRBV6-1 to TRBJ2-3; the D is unclear. The germline V and J ends were trimmed by 2 bases and 4 bases, with 4 bases remaining between them. The germline V gene has CDR1 MNHNS and CDR2 SASEGT. The CDR3 runs to 12 residues. CDR3 DNA: TGTGCCAGCAGTGAAACCGCAGATACGCAGTATTTT. As protein: CASSETADTQYF.